This entry lists 13 T cell receptor beta chains sequenced from one sample in a study of blood T cells in healthy people across ages (dated by TCRdb to about 2015). The method was 5' RACE. Reads for this sample came from an Illumina HiSeq 2500. A second PCR of roughly 7 to 11 cycles was performed with a sample-barcoded 5' primer and a J-beta primer mix. TCRdb cleaned the public reads at Q25 with fastp, built clones with MiXCR and kept in-frame beta chains. Every entry covers one CDR3 protein and lists the most common genes and DNA from its rows. The sample includes about 1.4 million distinct CDR3 sequences, with around 55% observed a single time. The ten largest make up over 5% of the sample. Material: blood. These receptors were obtained from a man younger than 35 in good health.

For the CDR3, the DNA is TGTGCCAGCAGGAGCGGGACAGTGGGAGAAACTTTCTTT. Translation: CASRSGTVGETFF. The V and J genes are TRBV6-5 and TRBJ1-1; 7 nucleotides line up with TRBD1. Losses at the gene ends were 6 bases for V and 12 bases for J; bases not matched to a gene: 13. CDR1 is MNHEY and CDR2 is SVGAGI in the germline V gene. The CDR3 length is 13 residues.

J is TRBJ2-7 and V is TRBV6-1, with a weak D call TRBD2 (5 bases). V dropped 8 bases and J dropped 5 bases, with 10 bases sitting between them. The germline V gene has CDR1 MNHNS and CDR2 SASEGT. CDR3 size: 11 residues. The CDR3 DNA is TGTGCCAGCGCTAGCAGAAACGAGCAGTACTTC. Translation: CASASRNEQYF.

The rearrangement links TRBV29-1 to TRBJ2-5; 7 bases agree with TRBD2. The CDR3 runs to 13 residues. The J segment lost 10 bases and the V segment lost 3 bases, leaving 11 bases of the junction unmatched. Germline CDR1 is SQVTM and CDR2 is ANQGSEA. Written as DNA, the CDR3 is TGCAGCGTTGATCAGGCGTGGGGGGGGGACCAGTACTTC. This encodes CSVDQAWGGDQYF.

V usage is TRBV27 and J usage is TRBJ1-3; TRBD1 is a possible D gene (5 bases). Germline CDR1 is MNHEY and CDR2 is SMNVEV (reference sequence). The CDR3 is made up of 15 amino acids. The V end lost 6 bases, the J end lost 0 bases, and 12 bases lay between the germline ends. The CDR3 spells CASSTKGSSGNTIYF. CDR3 DNA sequence: TGTGCCAGCAGCACCAAGGGGAGCTCTGGAAACACCATATATTTT.

The chain couples TRBV6-6 to TRBJ1-5; D call uncertain. V lost 2 bases and J lost 4, with 9 bases in between. Germline V gene data show CDR1 as MNHNY and CDR2 as SVGAGI (reference sequence). The CDR3 totals 14 residues. The CDR3 here is CASSYTKNNQPQHF. The CDR3 bases are TGTGCCAGCAGTTACACGAAAAATAATCAGCCCCAGCATTTT.

In this sample, this clonotype turned up once. The chain uses TRBV15 and TRBJ2-1, with D unresolved. Trimming pared 0 bases from V and 2 bases from J, leaving 8 bases between. The germline V gene encodes CDR1 LNHNV and CDR2 YYDKDF (reference sequence). This CDR3 contains 15 residues. CDR3 DNA: TGTGCCACCAGCAGAGAAGGGTTGGCCTACAATGAGCAGTTCTTC. Protein product: CATSREGLAYNEQFF.

DNA of the CDR3: TGTGCCAGCGGCGGAGGGATCCACGAGCAGTACTTC. This codes for CASGGGIHEQYF. The chain recombines TRBV28 with TRBJ2-5; maybe TRBD2 (6 bases). The J call may be mistaken, given a closer DNA end match to TRBJ2-7. The CDR3 totals 12 residues. Germline V lookup: CDR1 MDHEN, CDR2 SYDVKM.

This chain joins TRBV7-2 and TRBJ1-2, with D uncertain. Trimming took 5 bases from V and 2 from J, leaving 9 bases between them. The CDR3 consists of 13 residues. Per the germline V gene, CDR1 is SGHTA and CDR2 is FQGNSA. The DNA of the CDR3 is TGTGCCAGCAGCCGGGATTTAAACTATGGCTACACCTTC. Translating it yields CASSRDLNYGYTF.

CDR3 in amino acids: CASRSLLGRGYYEQYF. The DNA of the CDR3 is TGTGCCAGCAGATCCCTCCTTGGGAGAGGGTACTACGAGCAGTACTTC. The J gene is TRBJ2-7, the V gene TRBV6-2 or TRBV6-3; D is perhaps TRBD2 (5 bases). Trimming took off 6 bases at V and 3 bases at J, with 21 bases between the two ends. From germline, CDR1 is MNHEY and CDR2 SVGEGT. This CDR3 region has 16 residues.

The chain joins TRBV20-1 to TRBJ2-7; 8 positions agree with TRBD2. The J call could be wrong; TRBJ2-5 is a better fit for the DNA end. There are 15 residues in the CDR3. CDR1 and CDR2 (germline): DFQATT, SNEGSKA (reference sequence). CDR3 sequence reads: CSARDPRGGPETQYF. For the CDR3, the DNA is TGCAGTGCTAGAGACCCTCGGGGGGGGCCAGAGACCCAGTACTTC.

This rearrangement joins TRBV10-3 to TRBJ2-3, with TRBD1 matching over 8 bases. The CDR3 contains 13 residues. V dropped 6 bases and J dropped 4; count of bases not matched to a gene: 3. Germline-derived CDR1 and CDR2 are ENHRY and SYGVKD. CDR3 nucleotide sequence: TGTGCCATCAGGGGGACAGGCTCAGATACGCAGTATTTT. It specifies CAIRGTGSDTQYF.

J is TRBJ1-1 and V is TRBV12-5, with TRBD1 matching 11 bases. The CDR3 is 15 amino acids. The germline gives CDR1 LGHNT, CDR2 FRNRAP. The J segment lost 1 base and the V segment lost 4 bases, leaving 2 bases of the junction unmatched. The CDR3 coding sequence is TGTGCTAGTGGTTGGACAGGGGGCGCGAACACTGAAGCTTTCTTT. Amino acids: CASGWTGGANTEAFF. The full variable domain, in which reference TRBV12-5 and TRBJ1-1 provide the parts outside the CDR3, is DARVTQTPRHKVTEMGQEVTMRCQPILGHNTVFWYRQTMMQGLELLAYFRNRAPLDDSGMPKDRFSAEMPDATLATLKIQPSEPRDSAVYFCASGWTGGANTEAFFGQGTRLTVV.

This chain links TRBV15 with TRBJ1-2; D not certain. Looked up from germline, CDR1 is LNHNV and CDR2 is YYDKDF (reference sequence). The CDR3 runs 14 residues. Trimming took off 0 bases at V and 5 bases at J, with 10 bases between the two ends. As DNA, the CDR3 is TGTGCCACCAGCAGAGATGTGTCGAGGTATGGCTACACCTTC. Translation: CATSRDVSRYGYTF.